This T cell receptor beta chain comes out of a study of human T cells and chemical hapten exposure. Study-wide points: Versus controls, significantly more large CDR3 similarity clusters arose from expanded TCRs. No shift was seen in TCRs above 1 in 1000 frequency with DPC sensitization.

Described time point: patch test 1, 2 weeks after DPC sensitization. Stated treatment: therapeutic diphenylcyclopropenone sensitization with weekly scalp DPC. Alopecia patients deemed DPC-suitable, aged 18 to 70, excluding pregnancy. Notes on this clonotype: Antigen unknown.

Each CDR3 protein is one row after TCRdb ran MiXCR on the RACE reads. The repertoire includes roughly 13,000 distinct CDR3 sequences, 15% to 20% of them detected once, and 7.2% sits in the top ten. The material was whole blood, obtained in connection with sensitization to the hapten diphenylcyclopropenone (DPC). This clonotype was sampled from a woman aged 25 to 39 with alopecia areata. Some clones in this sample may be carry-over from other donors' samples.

CDR3 amino acids: CSASPRVSYEQYF. Written as DNA, the CDR3 is TGCAGTGCGAGCCCCAGGGTCTCCTACGAGCAGTACTTC. The chain links TRBV20-1 to TRBJ2-7; maybe TRBD1 (5 bases). The V gene's germline CDR1 is DFQATT and CDR2 SNEGSKA (reference sequence). V was clipped by 6 bases and J by 0 bases, with 12 bases between them. The CDR3 has 13 residues.